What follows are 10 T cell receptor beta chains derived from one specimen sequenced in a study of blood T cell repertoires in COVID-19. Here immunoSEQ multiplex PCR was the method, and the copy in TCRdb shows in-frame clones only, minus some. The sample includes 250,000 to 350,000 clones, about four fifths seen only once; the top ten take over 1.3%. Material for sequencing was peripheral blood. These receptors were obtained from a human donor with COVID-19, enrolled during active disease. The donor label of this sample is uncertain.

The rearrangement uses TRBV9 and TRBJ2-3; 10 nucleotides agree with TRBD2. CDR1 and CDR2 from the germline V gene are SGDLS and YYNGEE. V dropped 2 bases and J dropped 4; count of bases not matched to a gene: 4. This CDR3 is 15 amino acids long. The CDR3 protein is CASSVLAGAADTQYF. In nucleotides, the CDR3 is TGTGCCAGCAGCGTTCTAGCGGGAGCCGCAGATACGCAGTATTTT.

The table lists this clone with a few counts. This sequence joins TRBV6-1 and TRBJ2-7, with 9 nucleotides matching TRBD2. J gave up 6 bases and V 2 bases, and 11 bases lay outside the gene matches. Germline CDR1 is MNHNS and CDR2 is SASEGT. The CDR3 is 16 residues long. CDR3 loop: CASSEPFAGGLREQYF. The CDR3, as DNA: TGTGCCAGCAGTGAACCTTTCGCGGGAGGGCTTCGCGAGCAGTACTTC.

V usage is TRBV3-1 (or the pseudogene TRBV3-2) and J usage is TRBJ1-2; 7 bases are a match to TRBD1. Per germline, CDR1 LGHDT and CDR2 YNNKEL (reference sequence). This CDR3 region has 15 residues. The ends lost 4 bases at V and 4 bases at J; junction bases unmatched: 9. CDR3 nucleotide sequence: TGTGCCAGCAGCCCCTGGGACAGAACTTCCTATGGCTACACCTTC. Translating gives CASSPWDRTSYGYTF.

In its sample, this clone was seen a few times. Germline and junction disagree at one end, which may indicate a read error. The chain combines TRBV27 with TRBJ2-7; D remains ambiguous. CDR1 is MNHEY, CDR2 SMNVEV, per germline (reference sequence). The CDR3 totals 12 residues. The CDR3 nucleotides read TGTGCCAGCAGTTTTCGGTCCTCCGAGCAGTACTTC. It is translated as CASSFRSSEQYF.

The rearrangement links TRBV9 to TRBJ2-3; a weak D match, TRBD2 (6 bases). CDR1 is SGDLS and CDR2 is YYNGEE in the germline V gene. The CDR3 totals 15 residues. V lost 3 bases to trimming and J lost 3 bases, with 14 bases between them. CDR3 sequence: CASSASGGITDTQYF. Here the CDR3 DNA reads TGTGCCAGCAGCGCCTCAGGCGGGATAACAGATACGCAGTATTTT.

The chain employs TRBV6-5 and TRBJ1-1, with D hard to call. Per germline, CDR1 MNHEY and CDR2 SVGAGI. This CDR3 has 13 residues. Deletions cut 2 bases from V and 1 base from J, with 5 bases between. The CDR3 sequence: CASSYNTNTEAFF. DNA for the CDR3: TGTGCCAGCAGTTACAACACGAACACTGAAGCTTTCTTT.

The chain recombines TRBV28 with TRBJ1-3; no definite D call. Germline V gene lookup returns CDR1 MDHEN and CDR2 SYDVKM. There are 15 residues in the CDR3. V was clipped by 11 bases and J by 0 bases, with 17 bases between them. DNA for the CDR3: TGTGCCTCCTCCGTGGCGGGTTCCTCTGGAAACACCATATATTTT. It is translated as CASSVAGSSGNTIYF.

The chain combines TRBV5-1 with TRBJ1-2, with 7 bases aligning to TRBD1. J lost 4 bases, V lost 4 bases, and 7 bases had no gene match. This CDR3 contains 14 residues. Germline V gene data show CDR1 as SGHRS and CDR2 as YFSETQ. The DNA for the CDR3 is TGCGCCAGCAGCGCCGACAGGGTCGGCTATGGCTACACCTTC. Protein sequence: CASSADRVGYGYTF.

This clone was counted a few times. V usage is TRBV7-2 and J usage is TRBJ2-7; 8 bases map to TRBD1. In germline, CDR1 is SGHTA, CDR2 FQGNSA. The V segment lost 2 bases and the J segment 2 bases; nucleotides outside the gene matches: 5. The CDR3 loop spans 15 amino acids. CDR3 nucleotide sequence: TGTGCCAGCAGCTTACCGACAGGGGCCGCCTACGAGCAGTACTTC. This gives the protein CASSLPTGAAYEQYF. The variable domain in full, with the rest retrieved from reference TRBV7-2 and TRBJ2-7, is GAGVSQSPSNKVTEKGKDVELRCDPISGHTALYWYRQSLGQGLEFLIYFQGNSAPDKSGLPSDRFSAERTGGSVSTLTIQRTQQEDSAVYLCASSLPTGAAYEQYFGPGTRLTVT.

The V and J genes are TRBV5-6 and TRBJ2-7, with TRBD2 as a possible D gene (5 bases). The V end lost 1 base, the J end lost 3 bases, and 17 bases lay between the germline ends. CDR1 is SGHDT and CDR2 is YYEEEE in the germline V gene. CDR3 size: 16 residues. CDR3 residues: CASSLLGLASHYEQYF. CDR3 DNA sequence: TGTGCCAGCAGCTTGTTAGGGCTAGCTTCCCACTACGAGCAGTACTTC.